The sequence of this T cell receptor beta chain was determined in a study of CD8 T cells in Susac syndrome (dated by TCRdb to the late 2010s). Background for the entire study: The study used repertoire sequencing to test whether antigen drove CD8+ T cell activation and differentiation in Susac syndrome. The study compared CD8+ T cell repertoire clonality among 12 healthy donors, roughly 14 Susac syndrome patients and approximately 16 multiple sclerosis patients.

Worth noting for this clonotype: Its target antigen remains unknown. The sample holds no much larger clone one base away, and base qualities are not on file.

From its cysteine to its phenylalanine, the CDR3 spans 13 amino acids. The only DNA kept is the CDR3, 39 bases in frame from the first base. The germline V gene (reference sequence) gives CDR1 as LNHNV and CDR2 as YYDKDF. V lost 0 bases and J lost 5 bases; the stretch between them is 4 bases long. Peripheral blood CD8+ and CD4+ T cells from healthy donors, Susac syndrome patients and multiple sclerosis patients were profiled using high-throughput TCR beta sequencing. Healthy donors were age- and sex-matched controls. Bulk CD8+ and CD4+ T cells were purified by magnetic negative isolation, while CD8+ TEMRA cells were enriched using FACS. Blood was drawn into EDTA tubes, processed within 24 hours, and PBMCs were isolated by density gradient centrifugation. PBMCs intended for TCR sequencing were cryopreserved in liquid nitrogen and thawed later in a water bath at 37 degrees C. The sorted or isolated CD4+, CD8+ and CD8+ TEMRA cells reached a purity of at least 90%.

RNA was extracted using the RNeasy kit, and roughly 0.45 to 1 microgram was reverse transcribed with random hexamers. TCR beta CDR3 regions were amplified with the immunoSEQ multiplex PCR assay covering 54 Vbeta and 13 Jbeta segments. Bias from PCR amplification was corrected by using a synthetic template baseline for primer optimization and for computational correction. In the paper's pipeline: Reads were annotated to V, D and J genes according to IMGT and were analyzed with immunoSEQ Analyzer, with only productive sequences retained. Clonality was computed as one minus Shannon entropy normalized by log2 of the number of productive unique sequences. For each patient and control, public and private clones were evaluated among the 100 most prevalent clones. Susac-specific clones were defined as absent from healthy and MS cohorts, about 1,100 published viral clones and other ImmuneACCESS disease sequences. TCRdb reran the public reads through fastp at Q25 and MiXCR, keeping productive beta chains. Rows merge per CDR3 protein into single entries with the most common DNA and genes. TCRdb, not the original authors, processed these V and J calls. This sample holds around 80,000 distinct CDR3 sequences; approximately 94% were observed only once. The ten top clones hold less than 0.3% of the sample.

Results and caveats for the whole study, not just this receptor: The study acknowledged that relatively few individuals were included in the TCR sequencing and HLA analysis.

Sequencing used CD8+ T cells from PBMCs. The sequence is built from TRBV15 and TRBJ2-2; a confident D gene designation cannot be given. The sequence was collected from a human donor in good health. The DNA sequence follows: TGTGCCACCAGCAGAGAATTGACCGGGGAGCTGTTTTTT. This gives the protein CATSRELTGELFF.